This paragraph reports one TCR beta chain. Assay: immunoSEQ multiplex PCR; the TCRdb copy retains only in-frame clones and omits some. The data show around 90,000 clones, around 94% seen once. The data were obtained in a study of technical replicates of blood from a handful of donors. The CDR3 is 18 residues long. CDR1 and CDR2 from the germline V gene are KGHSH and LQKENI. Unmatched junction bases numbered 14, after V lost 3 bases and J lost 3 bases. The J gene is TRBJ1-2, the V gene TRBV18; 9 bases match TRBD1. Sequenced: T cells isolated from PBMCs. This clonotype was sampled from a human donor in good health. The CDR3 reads CASSPLGQGQTSHYGYTF. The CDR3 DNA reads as TGTGCCAGCTCACCCTTGGGACAGGGCCAAACCTCGCACTATGGCTACACCTTC.